A single sample is the source of the 20 T cell receptor beta chains below, sequenced in a study of T cells in Graves' hyperthyroidism and ophthalmopathy. Amplification of TCR beta CDR3 regions was performed using RNA transcripts as template. First-round RT-PCR targeting the TCR CDR3 was performed with the HTBI primer set. Via MiXCR, TCRdb re-called the multiplex PCR reads, giving one row per CDR3 protein. This table has 650,000 to 800,000 distinct CDR3 sequences, just under 45% appearing once. Sequenced sample: peripheral blood or thyroid tissue (not recorded which). The receptors were gathered from an adult man with Graves' disease, either hyperthyroidism or ophthalmopathy (not recorded which).

This clonotype turned up a few times. V and J are TRBV7-9 and TRBJ2-7; 11 nucleotides align to TRBD2. Germline-derived CDR1 and CDR2 are SEHNR and FQNEAQ (reference sequence). The CDR3 is made up of 20 amino acids. With V trimmed by 8 bases and J by 2 bases, 23 bases remained unmatched. The CDR3 spells CASAKVVGSQRLAGPYEQYF. CDR3 DNA: TGTGCCAGCGCGAAGGTCGTGGGCAGCCAGAGACTAGCGGGACCCTACGAGCAGTACTTC.

This clonotype was seen just once. V and J are TRBV12-3 or TRBV12-4 and TRBJ2-7; 10 bases agree with TRBD1. CDR3 length: 13 residues. V dropped 5 bases and J dropped 6; count of bases not matched to a gene: 4. This chain's CDR3 is CASSAGQGIEQYF. In nucleotides, the CDR3 is TGTGCCAGCAGTGCGGGACAGGGGATCGAGCAGTACTTC.

The chain is built from TRBV29-1 and TRBJ1-2; maybe TRBD1 (5 bases). This CDR3 contains 11 residues. V was shortened by 5 bases and J by 8 bases, with 12 bases between the two germline ends. CDR1 and CDR2 from the germline V gene are SQVTM and ANQGSEA. The CDR3 nucleotides read TGCAGCGTTCAGCAGGGAGGCGGCTACACCTTC. Translated, it gives CSVQQGGGYTF.

This sequence joins TRBV10-3 and TRBJ2-3; D ambiguous. The CDR3 covers 14 residues. Trimming took off 6 bases at V and 6 bases at J, with 16 bases between the two ends. Germline values: CDR1 ENHRY, CDR2 SYGVKD. The CDR3 DNA reads TGTGCCATCAGGGCCGGGTCCCCCGAGGATACGCAGTATTTT. This gives the protein CAIRAGSPEDTQYF.

V and J are TRBV7-6 and TRBJ1-5; perhaps TRBD1 as D (6 bases). This CDR3 region has 13 residues. Germline V gene lookup returns CDR1 SGHVS and CDR2 FNYEAQ. V was pared by 5 bases and J by 7 bases, with 12 bases between. CDR3 in DNA: TGTGCCAGCAGCGAGCCAGGGGACCAGCCCCAGCATTTT. Protein product: CASSEPGDQPQHF.

This chain links TRBV7-9 with TRBJ1-5; 10 positions agree with TRBD1. Looked up from germline, CDR1 is SEHNR and CDR2 is FQNEAQ (reference sequence). Trimming at V came to 5 bases and at J to 4 bases, leaving 14 bases not matched to a gene. This CDR3 spans 18 amino acids. This CDR3 reads CASSQDARTGQGNQPQHF. The CDR3 DNA sequence: TGTGCCAGCAGCCAAGATGCAAGAACGGGACAGGGGAATCAGCCCCAGCATTTT.

V gene TRBV7-8 combines with J gene TRBJ2-6; D remains unclear. V lost 3 bases and J 5 bases, leaving 5 bases between the germline ends. The length of the CDR3 is 13 residues. From germline, CDR1 is SGHVS and CDR2 FQNEAQ. CDR3 DNA sequence: TGTGCCAGCAGCTTTGCCAGGGCCAACGTCCTGACTTTC. As protein: CASSFARANVLTF.

The sample holds a few counts of this clonotype. This chain uses TRBV19 with TRBJ1-2, with 7 bases that match TRBD1. In germline, CDR1 is LNHDA, CDR2 SQIVND (reference sequence). With V trimmed by 5 bases and J by 4 bases, 7 bases remained unmatched. The CDR3 length is 14 residues. CDR3 sequence: CASSPLDRAYGYTF. CDR3 nucleotide sequence: TGTGCCAGTAGTCCCTTAGACAGGGCCTATGGCTACACCTTC.

This clonotype was counted a few times. V usage is TRBV7-8 and J usage is TRBJ1-3, with no clear D. The CDR3 length is 15 residues. Germline CDR1 is SGHVS and CDR2 is FQNEAQ. Trimming removed 6 bases at V and 4 bases at J, with 16 bases between. The CDR3 loop is CASSPTARGGNTIYF. CDR3 sequence (DNA): TGTGCCAGCAGTCCCACTGCCCGGGGAGGAAACACCATATATTTT.

On this clonotype itself: It is likely a read error, because the conserved phenylalanine at the end of the CDR3 is missing. This chain joins TRBV7-2 and TRBJ1-5; tentative D call: TRBD1 (6 bases). Germline values: CDR1 SGHTA, CDR2 FQGNSA. Trimming removed 5 bases from V and 6 bases from J, with 17 bases in between. CDR3 length equals 15 residues. The CDR3 nucleotides read TGTGCCAGCAGCGCCGGGGACATCGGATCTCAGCCCCAGCATTGT. This encodes CASSAGDIGSQPQHC.

The rearrangement joins TRBV2 to TRBJ2-5; D gene unclear. Deletions cut 6 bases from V and 2 bases from J, with 13 bases between. CDR3 length equals 14 residues. Germline assignment: CDR1 SNHLY and CDR2 FYNNEI. This CDR3 is CASSKISEQETQYF. As DNA, the CDR3 is TGTGCCAGCAGCAAAATTTCGGAACAAGAGACCCAGTACTTC. The full variable domain, with the rest looked up from reference TRBV2 and TRBJ2-5, is EPEVTQTPSHQVTQMGQEVILRCVPISNHLYFYWYRQILGQKVEFLVSFYNNEISEKSEIFDDQFSVERPDGSNFTLKIRSTKLEDSAMYFCASSKISEQETQYFGPGTRLLVL.

The sample holds a few counts of this clonotype. The gene calls are TRBV7-2 and TRBJ2-7; possibly TRBD1 or TRBD2 for D (6 bases each). Trimming shortened V by 5 bases and J by 6 bases, and 20 bases separated the two germline ends. This CDR3 has 15 residues. Germline CDR1 and CDR2: SGHTA and FQGNSA. Written as DNA, the CDR3 is TGTGCCAGCAGCATACCCCGCTCGGGGGCGATCGAGCAGTACTTC. Amino acid sequence: CASSIPRSGAIEQYF.

Concerning this clonotype: With a much larger clone just one base away, this may be a read error. The genes are TRBV7-2 and TRBJ1-2; D gene ambiguous. CDR3 length: 13 residues. Per the germline V gene, CDR1 is SGHTA and CDR2 is FQGNSA. Trimming shortened V by 5 bases and J by 7 bases, and 14 bases separated the two germline ends. The CDR3 is CASSPDQVTGYTF. The CDR3 DNA reads TGTGCCAGCAGCCCAGACCAGGTGACTGGCTACACCTTC.

This clonotype was observed a few times. CDR3 sequence reads: CASSLDGTSGETQYF. In nucleotides, the CDR3 is TGTGCCAGCAGCTTAGATGGGACTAGCGGAGAGACCCAGTACTTC. The chain couples TRBV7-9 to TRBJ2-5; TRBD2 matches at 11 bases. Germline V gene lookup returns CDR1 SEHNR and CDR2 FQNEAQ (reference sequence). J lost 4 bases, V lost 1 base, and 2 bases had no gene match. The CDR3 consists of 15 residues.

This sequence joins TRBV20-1 and TRBJ2-7; no clear D gene. The CDR3 length is 13 residues. The germline gives CDR1 DFQATT, CDR2 SNEGSKA (reference sequence). Trimming left V 4 bases short and J 1 base short, with 11 bases between. CDR3 sequence reads: CSATEYSSYEQYF. The CDR3 coding sequence is TGCAGTGCTACAGAATACAGTTCCTACGAGCAGTACTTC.

The rearrangement links TRBV12-3 or TRBV12-4 to TRBJ1-2; 7 nucleotides agree with TRBD1. CDR3 length equals 16 residues. J was trimmed by 2 bases and V by 4 bases; bases with no gene match: 10. The CDR3 DNA is TGTGCCAGCAGTTCCGCCCGGGGGACAGCCAACTATGGCTACACCTTC. Protein product: CASSSARGTANYGYTF.

J is TRBJ1-1 and V is TRBV25-1; possibly TRBD1 for D (5 bases). Trimming stripped 5 bases from V and 4 bases from J, with 17 bases between. CDR3 size: 15 residues. Germline V gene sequence: CDR1 MGHDK, CDR2 SYGVNS. CDR3 sequence reads: CASSLLRGLGTEAFF. CDR3 sequence (DNA): TGTGCCAGCAGTCTCCTTAGGGGCCTGGGCACTGAAGCTTTCTTT.

This clonotype has at least ten counts. This chain links TRBV20-1 with TRBJ1-5; no reliable D call. Germline CDR1 and CDR2: DFQATT and SNEGSKA (reference sequence). V was pared by 4 bases and J by 2 bases, with 6 bases between. This CDR3 is 12 amino acids long. This CDR3 reads CSAIEGNQPQHF. CDR3 DNA: TGCAGTGCTATCGAGGGCAATCAGCCCCAGCATTTT.

The chain joins TRBV20-1 to TRBJ2-2; no firm D call. Germline V lookup: CDR1 DFQATT, CDR2 SNEGSKA (reference sequence). V was pared by 0 bases and J by 9 bases, with 5 bases between. The CDR3 extends over 11 amino acids. CDR3 in DNA: TGCAGTGCTAGAGATACCAGGGAGCTGTTTTTT. Its protein is CSARDTRELFF.

The gene calls are TRBV13 and TRBJ2-7; TRBD2 matches 14 bases. Germline-derived CDR1 and CDR2 are PRHDT and FYEKMQ (reference sequence). With 5 bases clipped from V and 4 bases from J, the junction kept 4 bases outside the gene matches. CDR3 length: 15 amino acids. The DNA of the CDR3 is TGTGCCAGCAGCAGGCGACTAGCGGGAGGGTACGAGCAGTACTTC. Its protein is CASSRRLAGGYEQYF.